This entry lists 28 T cell receptor beta chains sequenced from one sample in a study of blood T cell repertoires in COVID-19. The repertoire was sequenced with immunoSEQ multiplex PCR; TCRdb's copy has only in-frame clones and lacks some. Altogether roughly 300,000 clones are present, 75% to 90% being singletons, with the ten largest covering approximately 1.5%. The sequencing sample was made of peripheral blood. These TCRs come from a woman between 35 and 50 years old who had recovered from COVID-19.

The chain combines TRBV7-2 with TRBJ2-1; TRBD2 matches 9 bases. Unmatched junction bases numbered 4, after V lost 3 bases and J lost 4 bases. Germline values: CDR1 SGHTA, CDR2 FQGNSA. CDR3 size: 15 residues. The CDR3 here is CASSLASGAYNEQFF. For the CDR3, the DNA is TGTGCCAGCAGCTTGGCTAGCGGGGCTTACAATGAGCAGTTCTTC. Variable domain in full (rest from reference TRBV7-2 and TRBJ2-1): GAGVSQSPSNKVTEKGKDVELRCDPISGHTALYWYRQSLGQGLEFLIYFQGNSAPDKSGLPSDRFSAERTGGSVSTLTIQRTQQEDSAVYLCASSLASGAYNEQFFGPGTRLTVL.

V gene TRBV12-2 combines with J gene TRBJ2-1; TRBD1 is the table's D call, not checked against the DNA. TRBV12-2 is shown as a pseudogene. The CDR3 is made up of 16 amino acids. This CDR3 reads CASRPRGGSSYNEQFF. CDR3 in DNA: TGTGCAAGTCGCCCCCGAGGGGGAAGCTCCTACAATGAGCAGTTCTTC.

In DNA form, the CDR3 reads TGTGCCAGCAGCTCTGGTAACAGGAACGAGCAGTACTTC. It is translated as CASSSGNRNEQYF. The chain is built from TRBV11-3 and TRBJ2-7, with a tentative D call TRBD1 (5 bases). CDR3 size: 13 residues. The V and J ends lost 4 bases and 5 bases respectively, with 12 bases between them. The germline CDR1 and CDR2 sequences are SGHNT and YENEEA.

J is TRBJ2-1 and V is TRBV7-2; 12 bases fit TRBD1. The CDR3 contains 15 residues. Germline V lookup: CDR1 SGHTA, CDR2 FQGNSA. Trimming removed 5 bases from V and 6 bases from J; junction bases left unmatched: 5. CDR3: CASSLGTGGGNEQFF. The DNA for the CDR3 is TGTGCCAGCAGCCTCGGGACAGGGGGCGGCAATGAGCAGTTCTTC. Full variable domain (rest looked up from reference TRBV7-2 and TRBJ2-1): GAGVSQSPSNKVTEKGKDVELRCDPISGHTALYWYRQSLGQGLEFLIYFQGNSAPDKSGLPSDRFSAERTGGSVSTLTIQRTQQEDSAVYLCASSLGTGGGNEQFFGPGTRLTVL.

V usage is TRBV12-3 or TRBV12-4 and J usage is TRBJ1-1, with D tentatively TRBD1 (5 bases). V gave up 5 bases and J gave up 11 bases, with 15 bases separating them. The CDR3 runs to 12 residues. The CDR3 nucleotides are TGTGCCAGCAGTCCGGGGGTTTCCGGGGCTTTCTTT. This sequence encodes CASSPGVSGAFF.

The J gene is TRBJ2-7, the V gene TRBV7-5; the D call TRBD2 from the table was never checked on the DNA. TRBV7-5 is a pseudogene segment. CDR3 length: 16 residues. CDR3 nucleotides: TGTGCCAGAAGCTCGCAAGGAGGAGGGCGTTTGAACGAGCAGTACTTC. As protein: CARSSQGGGRLNEQYF.

The chain links TRBV3-1 (or the pseudogene TRBV3-2) to TRBJ1-2; 12 bases line up with TRBD1. Germline trimming cut 7 bases from V and 9 bases from J; bases unmatched to any gene: 9. The CDR3 runs 14 residues. CDR1 and CDR2 (germline): LGHDT, YNNKEL (reference sequence). CDR3 region: CASTEGGQGASYTF. The CDR3 DNA reads TGTGCCAGCACCGAGGGGGGACAGGGGGCGAGCTACACCTTC.

This clone showed up just once. The chain employs TRBV4-3 and TRBJ2-7; 8 nucleotides agree with TRBD2. The CDR3 is 17 amino acids. Germline lookup yields CDR1 LGHNA and CDR2 YSLEER. With 1 base clipped from V and 2 bases from J, the junction kept 10 bases outside the gene matches. CDR3 sequence: CASSQGIAGNSAYEQYF. In DNA form, the CDR3 reads TGCGCCAGCAGCCAAGGGATAGCGGGGAACTCAGCCTACGAGCAGTACTTC.

This rearrangement joins TRBV18 to TRBJ1-1; no clear D gene. The CDR3 runs to 16 residues. V was clipped by 3 bases and J by 4 bases, with 18 bases between them. Germline assignment: CDR1 KGHSH and CDR2 LQKENI. DNA of the CDR3: TGTGCCAGCTCACCCCGCGGTACCGGGGTAGGCACTGAAGCTTTCTTT. This encodes CASSPRGTGVGTEAFF. The variable domain in full, completed from reference TRBV18 and TRBJ1-1, reads NAGVMQNPRHLVRRRGQEARLRCSPMKGHSHVYWYRQLPEEGLKFMVYLQKENIIDESGMPKERFSAEFPKEGPSILRIQQVVRGDSAAYFCASSPRGTGVGTEAFFGQGTRLTVV.

The chain employs TRBV5-5 and TRBJ1-1; D may be TRBD1 (5 bases). V dropped 4 bases and J dropped 3 bases, with 10 bases sitting between them. Germline values: CDR1 SGHKS, CDR2 YYEKEE (reference sequence). The CDR3 is 13 residues long. The CDR3 bases are TGTGCCAGCAGCGGACATATCGACACTGAAGCTTTCTTT. Its protein product is CASSGHIDTEAFF.

The gene calls are TRBV13 and TRBJ2-1, with TRBD2 matching over 8 bases. Germline V gene sequence: CDR1 PRHDT, CDR2 FYEKMQ (reference sequence). The CDR3 sequence is 16 residues long. With 4 bases clipped from V and 9 bases from J, the junction kept 14 bases outside the gene matches. The CDR3 bases are TGTGCCAGCAGCTCCTTGACTAGCGAGATGATCGCTGAGCAGTTCTTC. Translated, it gives CASSSLTSEMIAEQFF.

J is TRBJ1-2 and V is TRBV19; TRBD1 matches at 7 bases. J gave up 9 bases and V 5 bases, and 12 bases lay outside the gene matches. The CDR3 loop spans 14 amino acids. Germline V lookup: CDR1 LNHDA, CDR2 SQIVND (reference sequence). CDR3 loop: CASSPYYRGTSYTF. Written as DNA, the CDR3 is TGTGCCAGTAGTCCCTACTACAGGGGTACGAGCTACACCTTC.

V gene TRBV2 combines with J gene TRBJ1-1; TRBD1 matches at 8 bases. The CDR3 is made up of 13 amino acids. V shed 4 bases, J shed 11 bases, and the junction held 9 bases outside the gene matches. Germline values: CDR1 SNHLY, CDR2 FYNNEI. Written as DNA, the CDR3 is TGTGCCAGCAGTGCCACCGGGACAGGCTGGGCTTTCTTT. Translating gives CASSATGTGWAFF. Complete variable domain (other parts from reference TRBV2 and TRBJ1-1): EPEVTQTPSHQVTQMGQEVILRCVPISNHLYFYWYRQILGQKVEFLVSFYNNEISEKSEIFDDQFSVERPDGSNFTLKIRSTKLEDSAMYFCASSATGTGWAFFGQGTRLTVV.

This chain uses TRBV5-8 with TRBJ2-3; 8 nucleotides match TRBD2. Germline V gene lookup returns CDR1 SGHTS and CDR2 YDEGEE. The CDR3 totals 15 residues. The ends lost 4 bases at V and 1 base at J; junction bases unmatched: 5. CDR3 nucleotide sequence: TGTGCCAGCAGCCCTATGCGGGGGGGCACAGATACGCAGTATTTT. This sequence encodes CASSPMRGGTDTQYF.

The sample holds one count of this clone. This chain connects TRBV15 to TRBJ1-1; D is possibly TRBD1 (6 bases). Trimming shortened V by 11 bases and J by 0 bases, and 13 bases separated the two germline ends. The CDR3 spans 13 residues. Germline V CDR1 and CDR2: LNHNV, YYDKDF (reference sequence). CDR3 loop: CAVGRGMNTEAFF. The CDR3 DNA follows: TGTGCCGTGGGCAGGGGAATGAACACTGAAGCTTTCTTT. Full variable domain (outside the CDR3, taken from reference TRBV15 and TRBJ1-1): DAMVIQNPRYQVTQFGKPVTLSCSQTLNHNVMYWYQQKSSQAPKLLFHYYDKDFNNEADTPDNFQSRRPNTSFCFLDIRSPGLGDTAMYLCAVGRGMNTEAFFGQGTRLTVV.

J is TRBJ1-2 and V is TRBV4-2; D unresolved. Germline CDR1 is LGHNA and CDR2 is YNFKEQ. Trimming stripped 3 bases from V and 5 bases from J, with 10 bases between. The CDR3 totals 13 residues. CDR3 sequence reads: CASSQRDRYGYTF. The CDR3 DNA is TGTGCCAGCAGCCAGAGGGATCGGTATGGCTACACCTTC.

This rearrangement joins TRBV6-1 to TRBJ2-1; D not certain. The germline V gene encodes CDR1 MNHNS and CDR2 SASEGT. The CDR3 loop spans 18 amino acids. Trimming cost V 4 bases and J 0 bases, with 19 bases left between them. The DNA for the CDR3 is TGTGCCAGCAGTGCCCAATTGTGGGCACTGAGCTCCTACAATGAGCAGTTCTTC. It yields the protein CASSAQLWALSSYNEQFF.

The chain employs TRBV5-1 and TRBJ1-2; perhaps TRBD1 as D (5 bases). V was shortened by 4 bases and J by 4 bases, with 11 bases between the two germline ends. There are 13 residues in the CDR3. From germline, CDR1 is SGHRS and CDR2 YFSETQ. In DNA form, the CDR3 reads TGCGCCAGCAGCCCTGACAGCACCTATGGCTACACCTTC. Translated, it gives CASSPDSTYGYTF. Supplemented by reference TRBV5-1 and TRBJ1-2, the full variable domain reads KAGVTQTPRYLIKTRGQQVTLSCSPISGHRSVSWYQQTPGQGLQFLFEYFSETQRNKGNFPGRFSGRQFSNSRSEMNVSTLELGDSALYLCASSPDSTYGYTFGSGTRLTVV.

This chain connects TRBV6-6 to TRBJ2-7; D possibly corresponds to TRBD1 (5 bases). The CDR3 covers 14 residues. CDR1 is MNHNY and CDR2 is SVGAGI in the germline V gene (reference sequence). Between the trimmed V and J ends, which lost 2 bases and 1 base, there was a span of 9 bases. CDR3 DNA sequence: TGTGCCAGCAGTTACCCAGGGTCTTCCTACGAGCAGTACTTC. Protein product: CASSYPGSSYEQYF.

This clone was detected only a few times. The CDR3 bases are TGTGCCAGCAGCCCACCAGGTGGGGGAGGGAACACTGAAGCTTTCTTT. Translating gives CASSPPGGGGNTEAFF. The chain joins TRBV7-9 to TRBJ1-1; tentative D call: TRBD1 (5 bases). The CDR3 spans 16 residues. The V and J ends lost 5 bases and 1 base respectively, with 17 bases between them. Germline loops: CDR1 SEHNR, CDR2 FQNEAQ (reference sequence).

The V call is TRBV6-5, the J call TRBJ1-5, with D possibly being TRBD1 (5 bases). Trimming stripped 4 bases from V and 3 bases from J, with 7 bases between. The CDR3 is 13 amino acids. Germline assignment: CDR1 MNHEY and CDR2 SVGAGI. CDR3 DNA: TGTGCCAGCAGTTTTGGGGCCAATCAGCCCCAGCATTTT. Amino acid sequence: CASSFGANQPQHF.

The V call is TRBV5-1, the J call TRBJ2-7, with a possible D match to TRBD2 (6 bases). The germline V and J ends were trimmed by 4 bases and 0 bases, with 17 bases remaining between them. CDR1 and CDR2 from the germline V gene are SGHRS and YFSETQ. The CDR3 spans 16 residues. The CDR3, as DNA: TGCGCCAGCAGCGGCGGGACGGTCGAGAGCTCCTACGAGCAGTACTTC. Protein product: CASSGGTVESSYEQYF.

V usage is TRBV27 and J usage is TRBJ1-1; the D gene is possibly TRBD1 (6 bases). The CDR3 extends over 16 amino acids. V lost 0 bases and J 5 bases, leaving 16 bases between the germline ends. Per the germline V gene, CDR1 is MNHEY and CDR2 is SMNVEV (reference sequence). CDR3: CASSLSIIQGGTEAFF. CDR3 DNA sequence: TGTGCCAGCAGTTTATCCATAATACAGGGCGGGACTGAAGCTTTCTTT.

The chain joins TRBV24-1 to TRBJ1-1, with a weak D call TRBD1 (6 bases). The CDR3 totals 13 residues. Between the trimmed V and J ends, which lost 6 bases and 4 bases, there was a span of 11 bases. The germline gives CDR1 KGHDR, CDR2 SFDVKD. The CDR3: CATSQTGTTEAFF. The CDR3 DNA sequence: TGTGCCACCAGTCAAACAGGGACCACTGAAGCTTTCTTT.

The rearrangement uses TRBV6-6 and TRBJ1-5; D is uncertain. The CDR3 has 14 amino acids. CDR1 is MNHNY, CDR2 SVGAGI, per germline (reference sequence). V lost 2 bases, J lost 3 bases, and 8 bases lay in between. The CDR3 loop is CASSYGGYNQPQHF. For the CDR3, the DNA is TGTGCCAGCAGTTACGGCGGATACAATCAGCCCCAGCATTTT.

The chain carries TRBV4-1 and TRBJ2-3, with TRBD2 identical over 7 bases. The CDR3 length is 14 residues. CDR1 is MGHRA, CDR2 YSYEKL, per germline. V lost 3 bases, J lost 4 bases, and 4 bases stayed unmatched. DNA of the CDR3: TGCGCCAGCAGCCAGGGGGGGGACGCAGATACGCAGTATTTT. Protein product: CASSQGGDADTQYF.

The chain links TRBV30 to TRBJ1-1, with 8 nucleotides matching TRBD1. The length of the CDR3 is 13 residues. With 5 bases clipped from V and 5 bases from J, the junction kept 7 bases outside the gene matches. CDR1 and CDR2 (germline): GTSNPN, SVGIG (reference sequence). CDR3 DNA: TGTGCCTGGGGCAGGGGGCGAGGTACTGAAGCTTTCTTT. Its translation: CAWGRGRGTEAFF.

V is TRBV18 and J is TRBJ2-6; 10 bases map to TRBD1. The CDR3 covers 19 residues. Per germline, CDR1 KGHSH and CDR2 LQKENI. V trimming: 4 bases; J trimming: 2 bases; junction bases outside the gene matches: 11. The CDR3 sequence: CASSRAGTGVRTGANVLTF. DNA for the CDR3: TGTGCCAGCTCACGGGCCGGGACAGGGGTCCGGACTGGGGCCAACGTCCTGACTTTC.